The sequence of this T cell receptor beta chain was determined in a study of blood T cell repertoires in COVID-19. At the level of the study: Researchers got acute and convalescent COVID-19 samples from the United States, Italy and Spain. In each case, the material was cDNA or gDNA derived from T cells, B-cell-depleted T cells, or PBMCs.

CDR3 length equals 13 residues. Germline V gene lookup returns CDR1 MDHEN and CDR2 SYDVKM. V was pared by 7 bases and J by 6 bases, with 6 bases of the junction left unmatched. Seattle patient enrollment occurred during active infection, with longitudinal follow-up thereafter. The table came from immunoSEQ multiplex PCR; TCRdb's copy has only in-frame clones and leaves some out. The sample shows some 400,000 clones, about 90% of them seen only once. Input material: peripheral blood. This sequence joins TRBV28 and TRBJ2-7, with TRBD2 identical over 10 bases. The TCR comes from an older woman with COVID-19, enrolled during active disease. For the CDR3, the DNA is TGTGCCAGCACCCTTAGCGGGGGGATCGAGCAGTACTTC. Amino acids: CASTLSGGIEQYF. Combining the CDR3 with reference TRBV28 and TRBJ2-7 gives the whole variable domain DVKVTQSSRYLVKRTGEKVFLECVQDMDHENMFWYRQDPGLGLRLIYFSYDVKMKEKGDIPEGYSVSREKKERFSLILESASTNQTSMYLCASTLSGGIEQYFGPGTRLTVT.